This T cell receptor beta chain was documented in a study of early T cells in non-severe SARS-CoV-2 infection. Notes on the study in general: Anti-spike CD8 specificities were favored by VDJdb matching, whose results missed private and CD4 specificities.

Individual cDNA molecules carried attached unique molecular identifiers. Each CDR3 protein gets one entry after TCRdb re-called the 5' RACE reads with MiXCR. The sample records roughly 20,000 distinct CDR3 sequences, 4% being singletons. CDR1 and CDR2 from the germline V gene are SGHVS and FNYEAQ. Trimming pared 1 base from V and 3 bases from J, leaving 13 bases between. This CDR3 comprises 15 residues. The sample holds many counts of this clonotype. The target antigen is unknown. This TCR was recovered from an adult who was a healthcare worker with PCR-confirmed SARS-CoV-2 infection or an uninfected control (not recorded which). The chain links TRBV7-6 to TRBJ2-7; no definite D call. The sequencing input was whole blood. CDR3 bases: TGTGCCAGCAGCTTAGGCTCTGGTTTTGGCTACGAGCAGTACTTC. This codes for CASSLGSGFGYEQYF.